This TCR beta chain was retrieved from a study of blood T cell repertoires in COVID-19. Looked up from germline, CDR1 is SNHLY and CDR2 is FYNNEI. CDR3 length: 14 residues. The V gene lost 4 bases and the J gene lost 6 bases, with 10 bases spanning the gap. Sequencing used immunoSEQ multiplex PCR; TCRdb keeps in-frame clones, though not all of them. The table lists 140,000 to 150,000 clones, roughly 80% of them singletons. Sequenced input: peripheral blood. V gene TRBV2 combines with J gene TRBJ1-6; D perhaps matches TRBD1 (5 bases). This receptor was taken from a woman in her thirties or forties with active or convalescent COVID-19. CDR3 residues: CASSGGTANSPLHF. The CDR3 DNA is TGTGCCAGCAGTGGGGGGACTGCTAATTCACCCCTCCACTTT.